The 29 T cell receptor beta chains listed next were all sequenced from one sample in a study of blood T cell repertoires in COVID-19. Clones were read by immunoSEQ multiplex PCR, and TCRdb kept only the in-frame ones, dropping some. The table records 200,000 to 300,000 clones, about 91% of them present only once. Specimen: PBMCs or T cells enriched from blood (not recorded which). The receptor set was obtained from a woman aged 40 to 50 with acute COVID-19.

The CDR3 region is CASSLDSGRDNEQFF. Here the CDR3 DNA reads TGTGCCAGCAGCTTAGATAGCGGGAGGGACAATGAGCAGTTCTTC. The V and J genes are TRBV5-6 and TRBJ2-1; TRBD2 matches 11 bases. The V and J ends lost 2 bases and 5 bases, in that order; junction bases with no gene match: 3. The CDR3 spans 15 residues. Germline CDR1 reads SGHDT; CDR2 reads YYEEEE.

V and J are TRBV19 and TRBJ1-3, with 10 bases lining up with TRBD1. CDR3 length equals 14 residues. The V gene's germline CDR1 is LNHDA and CDR2 SQIVND (reference sequence). The V and J ends lost 10 bases and 5 bases, in that order; junction bases with no gene match: 8. The chain's CDR3 is CATRTGGARNTIYF. CDR3 in DNA: TGTGCCACCCGGACAGGGGGTGCCCGAAACACCATATATTTT.

This chain uses TRBV9 with TRBJ1-2, with D tentatively TRBD1 (5 bases). This CDR3 has 15 amino acids. Germline CDR1 SGDLS, CDR2 YYNGEE. The germline V and J ends were trimmed by 3 bases and 0 bases, with 12 bases remaining between them. The DNA for the CDR3 is TGTGCCAGCAGCGGGTACAGGTTCCCTAACTATGGCTACACCTTC. It is translated as CASSGYRFPNYGYTF.

J is TRBJ2-7 and V is TRBV28; TRBD1 aligns across 8 bases. Per germline, CDR1 MDHEN and CDR2 SYDVKM. J lost 7 bases, V lost 6 bases, and 14 bases had no gene match. The CDR3 covers 15 residues. The CDR3 reads CASRLPTGQGGEQYF. The DNA for the CDR3 is TGTGCCAGCAGACTGCCCACCGGACAGGGTGGAGAGCAGTACTTC. The full variable domain, completed using reference TRBV28 and TRBJ2-7, is DVKVTQSSRYLVKRTGEKVFLECVQDMDHENMFWYRQDPGLGLRLIYFSYDVKMKEKGDIPEGYSVSREKKERFSLILESASTNQTSMYLCASRLPTGQGGEQYFGPGTRLTVT.

This chain joins TRBV11-2 and TRBJ1-3; 8 positions match TRBD1. The CDR3 has 16 amino acids. The germline V gene encodes CDR1 SGHAT and CDR2 FQNNGV. With V trimmed by 5 bases and J by 2 bases, 8 bases remained unmatched. The CDR3: CASSPGQGPPGNTIYF. As DNA, the CDR3 is TGTGCCAGCAGCCCAGGACAGGGCCCTCCTGGAAACACCATATATTTT.

The rearrangement links TRBV12-3 or TRBV12-4 to TRBJ1-1, with no clear D. This CDR3 is built from 13 residues. Trimming removed 6 bases at V and 0 bases at J, with 8 bases between. CDR3 residues: CASSPVMNTEAFF. CDR3 in DNA: TGTGCCAGCAGCCCGGTCATGAACACTGAAGCTTTCTTT.

This clone appeared a single time. The chain combines TRBV4-1 with TRBJ2-4, with 11 bases that match TRBD2. V gave up 3 bases and J gave up 9 bases; unmatched junction bases: 19. Looked up from germline, CDR1 is MGHRA and CDR2 is YSYEKL. CDR3 length: 19 residues. The chain's CDR3 is CASSHTDWLAGGRGFIQYF. CDR3 coding DNA: TGCGCCAGCAGCCACACTGATTGGCTAGCGGGAGGCCGGGGGTTCATTCAGTACTTC.

The genes are TRBV18 and TRBJ2-5; 9 nucleotides line up with TRBD2. The CDR3 is 14 residues long. The germline V gene encodes CDR1 KGHSH and CDR2 LQKENI. V lost 2 bases, J lost 2 bases, and 0 bases stayed unmatched. DNA for the CDR3: TGTGCCAGCTCACCAGGACTAGCGCAAGAGACCCAGTACTTC. Residues: CASSPGLAQETQYF. Complete variable domain (other parts from reference TRBV18 and TRBJ2-5): NAGVMQNPRHLVRRRGQEARLRCSPMKGHSHVYWYRQLPEEGLKFMVYLQKENIIDESGMPKERFSAEFPKEGPSILRIQQVVRGDSAAYFCASSPGLAQETQYFGPGTRLLVL.

The rearrangement links TRBV19 to TRBJ1-2; no reliable D call. The CDR3 length is 12 residues. Trimming removed 3 bases from V and 8 bases from J, with 10 bases in between. CDR1 and CDR2 (germline): LNHDA, SQIVND (reference sequence). This CDR3 is CASSIGREGYTF. CDR3 DNA sequence: TGTGCCAGTAGTATCGGACGGGAGGGCTACACCTTC.

This clone was recorded a few times. The rearrangement uses TRBV3-1 (or the pseudogene TRBV3-2) and TRBJ2-1, with 9 bases lining up with TRBD2. The germline V gene has CDR1 LGHDT and CDR2 YNNKEL (reference sequence). The V segment lost 5 bases and the J segment 8 bases; nucleotides outside the gene matches: 4. There are 13 residues in the CDR3. CDR3 sequence reads: CASSGGRVHEQFF. Written as DNA, the CDR3 is TGTGCCAGCAGCGGCGGGAGGGTCCATGAGCAGTTCTTC.

This chain uses TRBV18 with TRBJ1-2; the D is unclear. The CDR3 extends over 14 amino acids. CDR1 KGHSH and CDR2 LQKENI come from the germline V gene. V lost 1 base and J 4 bases, leaving 10 bases between the germline ends. The CDR3 DNA reads TGTGCCAGCTCACCACAGCGGGAAGCCTATGGCTACACCTTC. Translated: CASSPQREAYGYTF. The full variable domain, in which reference TRBV18 and TRBJ1-2 provide the parts outside the CDR3, is NAGVMQNPRHLVRRRGQEARLRCSPMKGHSHVYWYRQLPEEGLKFMVYLQKENIIDESGMPKERFSAEFPKEGPSILRIQQVVRGDSAAYFCASSPQREAYGYTFGSGTRLTVV.

The chain recombines TRBV7-9 with TRBJ1-6, with D uncertain. The CDR3 contains 13 residues. Per the germline V gene, CDR1 is SEHNR and CDR2 is FQNEAQ (reference sequence). The V end was cut by 2 bases, the J end by 9 bases, with 8 bases between. This CDR3 reads CASSLIEGSPLHF. The DNA for the CDR3 is TGTGCCAGCAGCTTAATTGAGGGTTCACCCCTCCACTTT. Combining the CDR3 with reference TRBV7-9 and TRBJ1-6 gives the whole variable domain DTGVSQNPRHKITKRGQNVTFRCDPISEHNRLYWYRQTLGQGPEFLTYFQNEAQLEKSRLLSDRFSAERPKGSFSTLEIQRTEQGDSAMYLCASSLIEGSPLHFGNGTRLTVT.

V gene TRBV11-2 combines with J gene TRBJ1-4, with 8 bases aligning to TRBD1. There are 16 residues in the CDR3. The V and J ends lost 5 bases and 4 bases, in that order; junction bases with no gene match: 9. Germline V gene sequence: CDR1 SGHAT, CDR2 FQNNGV. The CDR3 nucleotides read TGTGCCAGCAGCCACTTCCGGGACAGGCTTAATGAAAAACTGTTTTTT. Residues: CASSHFRDRLNEKLFF.

The V and J genes are TRBV19 and TRBJ2-1; tentatively, D is TRBD2 (6 bases). The ends were cut back, 1 base at V and 4 bases at J, with 8 bases in the middle. The CDR3 extends over 14 amino acids. CDR1 is LNHDA, CDR2 SQIVND, per germline (reference sequence). The CDR3 sequence is CASSIGDFYNEQFF. Written as DNA, the CDR3 is TGTGCCAGTAGTATAGGGGACTTTTACAATGAGCAGTTCTTC.

This chain uses TRBV29-1 with TRBJ1-1, with 10 bases identical to TRBD1. CDR1 is SQVTM, CDR2 ANQGSEA, per germline. With V trimmed by 2 bases and J by 10 bases, 10 bases remained unmatched. The CDR3 is made up of 14 amino acids. In DNA form, the CDR3 reads TGCAGCGTTGAAATTGGACAGGGGGGATTGGGAGCTTTCTTT. Amino acid sequence: CSVEIGQGGLGAFF.

The chain has TRBV14 and TRBJ1-3; the D gene is possibly TRBD1 (5 bases). The CDR3 totals 15 residues. Germline V gives CDR1 SGHDN, CDR2 FVKESK. V shed 4 bases and J shed 0 bases, with 10 bases lying between them. CDR3 sequence: CASSRSGFSGNTIYF. In DNA, the CDR3 is TGTGCCAGCAGCCGATCAGGGTTCTCTGGAAACACCATATATTTT. The complete variable domain, with remaining parts taken from reference TRBV14 and TRBJ1-3, reads EAGVTQFPSHSVIEKGQTVTLRCDPISGHDNLYWYRRVMGKEIKFLLHFVKESKQDESGMPNNRFLAERTGGTYSTLKVQPAELEDSGVYFCASSRSGFSGNTIYFGEGSWLTVV.

The chain uses TRBV28 and TRBJ1-2; D is perhaps TRBD1 (5 bases). CDR3 length: 13 amino acids. The V gene's germline CDR1 is MDHEN and CDR2 SYDVKM. Trimming took 4 bases from V and 1 from J, leaving 7 bases between them. The CDR3 DNA sequence: TGTGCCAGCAGTTGGCAGGGTAACTATGGCTACACCTTC. Translated: CASSWQGNYGYTF.

This clone appeared once. The V gene is TRBV18, the J gene TRBJ1-1; unclear D gene. The germline V and J ends were trimmed by 0 bases and 8 bases, with 10 bases remaining between them. The CDR3 is 13 amino acids. Germline assignment: CDR1 KGHSH and CDR2 LQKENI. CDR3 bases: TGTGCCAGCTCACCACCGGGTGTACAGGAAGCTTTCTTT. Residues: CASSPPGVQEAFF.

The chain recombines TRBV6-2 or TRBV6-3 with TRBJ2-7; 10 bases are a match to TRBD2. The CDR3 runs to 18 residues. Germline loops: CDR1 MNHEY, CDR2 SVGEGT. Unmatched junction bases numbered 10, after V lost 0 bases and J lost 2 bases. The chain's CDR3 is CASSYSQGLAGDPYEQYF. CDR3 nucleotide sequence: TGTGCCAGCAGTTACTCTCAAGGTCTAGCGGGAGACCCCTACGAGCAGTACTTC.

The chain joins TRBV3-1 (or the pseudogene TRBV3-2) to TRBJ2-2; a weak D match, TRBD2 (6 bases). V was trimmed by 4 bases and J by 3 bases, leaving 21 bases between them. The CDR3 loop spans 18 amino acids. The germline CDR1 and CDR2 sequences are LGHDT and YNNKEL (reference sequence). The CDR3 loop is CASSPFWGETSYTGELFF. The CDR3 region has the DNA TGTGCCAGCAGCCCATTTTGGGGTGAGACTAGTTACACCGGGGAGCTGTTTTTT.

This chain joins TRBV20-1 and TRBJ1-2; a weak D match, TRBD1 (5 bases). This CDR3 comprises 11 residues. Germline V gene lookup returns CDR1 DFQATT and CDR2 SNEGSKA (reference sequence). Trimming pared 6 bases from V and 8 bases from J, leaving 13 bases between. Written as DNA, the CDR3 is TGCAGTGCCTCGAGGGAGGGGGGCTACACCTTC. Protein product: CSASREGGYTF.

This chain connects TRBV10-3 to TRBJ1-5; TRBD1 matches at 8 bases. After removal of 0 bases from V and 6 bases from J, the junction contained 4 bases not matched to a gene. The CDR3 extends over 15 amino acids. Germline V CDR1 and CDR2: ENHRY, SYGVKD. The CDR3 region is CAISESRTGSQPQHF. The CDR3 DNA is TGTGCCATCAGTGAGTCGAGGACAGGGAGTCAGCCCCAGCATTTT.

The CDR3 DNA reads as TGTGCCAGCAGTTCTGGATACTATAGCAATCAGCCCCAGCATTTT. It yields the protein CASSSGYYSNQPQHF. The J gene is TRBJ1-5, the V gene TRBV6-5; unclear D gene. Germline assignment: CDR1 MNHEY and CDR2 SVGAGI. Trimming pared 4 bases from V and 0 bases from J, leaving 10 bases between. The CDR3 has 15 residues.

The CDR3 sequence is CATSDFPPRTSSQTSEQFF. The CDR3 DNA follows: TGTGCCACCAGTGATTTTCCCCCGCGGACTAGCTCCCAAACATCTGAGCAGTTCTTC. The chain carries TRBV24-1 and TRBJ2-1; 8 positions agree with TRBD2. The germline gives CDR1 KGHDR, CDR2 SFDVKD. This CDR3 has 19 amino acids. V was clipped by 1 base and J by 9 bases; unmatched bases: 19.

This clone has only one observation. J is TRBJ2-6 and V is TRBV5-1; no definite D call. There are 14 residues in the CDR3. V lost 6 bases to trimming and J lost 0 bases, with 7 bases between them. CDR1 and CDR2 (germline): SGHRS, YFSETQ. The CDR3 nucleotides are TGCGCCAGCACTACCCCCTCTGGGGCCAACGTCCTGACTTTC. Residues: CASTTPSGANVLTF.

In this sample, this clone turned up once. The chain employs TRBV24-1 and TRBJ1-4, with D possibly TRBD1 on 5 matching bases. The CDR3 sequence is 16 residues long. The ends were cut back, 8 bases at V and 8 bases at J, with 23 bases in the middle. Germline-derived CDR1 and CDR2 are KGHDR and SFDVKD. The chain's CDR3 is CATKPPLGGGGEKLFF. CDR3 nucleotides: TGTGCCACCAAACCCCCCTTAGGCGGGGGGGGAGAAAAACTGTTTTTT.

The genes are TRBV7-3 and TRBJ2-7; TRBD2 is a possible D gene (6 bases). CDR1 and CDR2 from the germline V gene are SGHTA and FQGTGA. Trimming removed 5 bases at V and 3 bases at J, with 14 bases between. The CDR3 contains 14 residues. The CDR3 is CASSPGTGDYEQYF. The CDR3 DNA follows: TGTGCCAGCAGCCCCGGGACGGGGGACTACGAGCAGTACTTC.

This clone has a handful of counts. The chain uses TRBV27 and TRBJ1-1; 10 nucleotides line up with TRBD1. V lost 3 bases, J lost 10 bases, and 8 bases stayed unmatched. CDR1 MNHEY and CDR2 SMNVEV come from the germline V gene (reference sequence). The CDR3 extends over 14 amino acids. The CDR3 is CASSFGTGVSRAFF. CDR3 coding DNA: TGTGCCAGCAGTTTCGGGACAGGGGTTTCAAGAGCTTTCTTT.

The chain carries TRBV28 and TRBJ1-4; 8 positions agree with TRBD1. Germline-derived CDR1 and CDR2 are MDHEN and SYDVKM. This CDR3 spans 14 amino acids. V lost 8 bases, J lost 5 bases, and 7 bases stayed unmatched. DNA for the CDR3: TGTGCCAGCGGCGAGGACAGGGAGAATGAAAAACTGTTTTTT. This gives the protein CASGEDRENEKLFF.